This entry is about one T cell receptor beta chain. This entry comes from a study of blood T cell repertoires in COVID-19. The method was immunoSEQ multiplex PCR; TCRdb's version includes in-frame clones alone and lacks a portion of them. The data contain some 160,000 clones, about four fifths of them singletons. Deletions cut 3 bases from V and 4 bases from J, with 13 bases between. The CDR3 length is 14 residues. The germline gives CDR1 SGDLS, CDR2 YYNGEE. Sequenced input: peripheral blood. The chain has TRBV9 and TRBJ1-2; D uncertain. The source is a man aged 70-80 years with active or convalescent COVID-19. The CDR3 coding sequence is TGTGCCAGCAGCGCCGACATGGGAGCCTATGGCTACACCTTC. Its protein is CASSADMGAYGYTF.